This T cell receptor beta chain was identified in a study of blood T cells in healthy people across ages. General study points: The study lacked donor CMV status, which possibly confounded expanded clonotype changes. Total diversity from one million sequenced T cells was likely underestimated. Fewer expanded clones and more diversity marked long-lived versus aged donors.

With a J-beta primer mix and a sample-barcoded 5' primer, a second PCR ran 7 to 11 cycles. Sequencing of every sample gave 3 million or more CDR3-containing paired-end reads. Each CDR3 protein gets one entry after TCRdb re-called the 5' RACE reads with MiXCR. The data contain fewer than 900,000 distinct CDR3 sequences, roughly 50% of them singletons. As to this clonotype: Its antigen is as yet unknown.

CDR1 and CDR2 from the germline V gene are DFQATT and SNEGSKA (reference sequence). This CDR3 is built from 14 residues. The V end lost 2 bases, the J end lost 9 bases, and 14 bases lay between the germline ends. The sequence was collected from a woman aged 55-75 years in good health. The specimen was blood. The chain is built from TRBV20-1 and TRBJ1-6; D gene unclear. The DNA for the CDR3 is TGCAGTGCTAGATCTGGAGGTGTTGGTTCACCCCTCCACTTT. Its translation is CSARSGGVGSPLHF.